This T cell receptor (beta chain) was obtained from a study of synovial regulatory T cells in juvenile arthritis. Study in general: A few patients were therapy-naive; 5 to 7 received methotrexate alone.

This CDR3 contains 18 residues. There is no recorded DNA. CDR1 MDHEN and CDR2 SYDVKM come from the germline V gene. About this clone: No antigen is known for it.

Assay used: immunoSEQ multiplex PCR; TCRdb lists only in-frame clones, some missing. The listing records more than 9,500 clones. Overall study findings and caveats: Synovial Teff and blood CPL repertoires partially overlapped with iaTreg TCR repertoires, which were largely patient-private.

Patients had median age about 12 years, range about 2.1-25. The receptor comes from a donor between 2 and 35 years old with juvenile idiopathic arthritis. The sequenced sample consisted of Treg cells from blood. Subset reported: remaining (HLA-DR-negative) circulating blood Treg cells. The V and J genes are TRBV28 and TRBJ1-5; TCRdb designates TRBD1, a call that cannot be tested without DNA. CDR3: CASSLLQGDGDSNQPQHF.